The text below deals with one T cell receptor (beta chain). The entry originates in a study of CD8 T cells in Susac syndrome. Reverse transcription of 0.5 to 1 ug RNA was performed with random hexamers. The immunoSEQ assay covered 54 Vbeta and 13 Jbeta segments for CDR3. TCRdb redid the calling of the immunoSEQ multiplex PCR reads with MiXCR, one entry per CDR3 protein. Of over 300,000 distinct CDR3 sequences listed, around 92% are singletons. Trimming took 3 bases from V and 1 from J, leaving 10 bases between them. CDR3 length: 14 amino acids. Germline CDR1 MNHNS, CDR2 SASEGT. From blood CD8+ and CD4+ T cells, the TCR beta chain was sequenced. CD8+ and CD4+ T cells were negatively isolated; TEMRA cells were FACS-enriched.

The gene calls are TRBV6-1 and TRBJ2-7; no clear D. Sequencing was done on a sample of CD4+ T cells from PBMCs. The sequence was obtained from a human donor with multiple sclerosis. The CDR3 reads CASSDGPTSYEQYF. The CDR3 coding sequence is TGTGCCAGCAGTGACGGGCCAACTTCCTACGAGCAGTACTTC.